The rows below give T cell receptor beta chains drawn from one sample of a study of blood T cell repertoires in COVID-19. Sequencing used immunoSEQ multiplex PCR; TCRdb keeps in-frame clones, though not all of them. The data show hundreds of thousands of clones, around four fifths seen once. The specimen was peripheral blood. Receptor source: a woman aged 45-65 years with active or convalescent COVID-19. Both conserved end residues are part of each CDR3. The D gene is left open where the match is weak. Not all rows give a size; the values are once, few, many and, for expanded clones, a class.

>.|16|TRBD1|TRBV28|TRBJ1-1
TGTGCCAGCAGTTGGGGGCCCGGGACAGGCACCACTGAAGCTTTCTTT
CASSWGPGTGTTEAFF
>.|16|TRBD2|TRBV7-8|TRBJ2-1
TGTGCCAGCAGCCTTGAGACTAGCGGGAGGATCAATGAGCAGTTCTTC
CASSLETSGRINEQFF
>.|15|.|TRBV11-2|TRBJ1-1
TGTGCCAGCAGCTTAGAGGGGCCAAGGGACACTGAAGCTTTCTTT
CASSLEGPRDTEAFF
>few|15|.|TRBV21-1|TRBJ2-3
TGTGCCAGCATCGGCTCCGGCGGGATCACAGATACGCAGTATTTT
CASIGSGGITDTQYF
>.|16|TRBD2|TRBV9|TRBJ2-2
TGTGCCAGCAGCGCGAGACTAGCGGGAGTATCGGGGGAGCTGTTTTTT
CASSARLAGVSGELFF
>.|14|TRBD1|TRBV27|TRBJ1-2
TGTGCCAGCAGTTTTGGACAGGGCATAGGTGGCTACACCTTC
CASSFGQGIGGYTF
>.|17|TRBD2|TRBV7-3|TRBJ2-1
TGTGCCAGCAGATATCTTCGGACTAGCGGCATTCACAATGAGCAGTTCTTC
CASRYLRTSGIHNEQFF
>.|13|.|TRBV19|TRBJ1-6
TGTGCCAGTAGGGACTCGATCGATTCACCCCTCCACTTT
CASRDSIDSPLHF
>.|10|.|TRBV28|TRBJ2-3
TGTGCCACCGGGGGACGGACTGTGTATTTT
CATGGRTVYF
>few|18|.|TRBV7-6|TRBJ1-1
TGTGCCAGCAGCCGGACCCGGGGGGCGAATTCTATGAACACTGAAGCTTTCTTT
CASSRTRGANSMNTEAFF
>.|15|TRBD2|TRBV3-1/TRBV3-2|TRBJ2-1
TGTGCCAGCAGCCGCGGACTAGCGACGTACAATGAGCAGTTCTTC
CASSRGLATYNEQFF
>.|13|.|TRBV6-4|TRBJ1-6
TGTGCCAGCAGTGAAAGGGGAAATTCACCCCTCCACTTT
CASSERGNSPLHF
>.|15|TRBD1|TRBV2|TRBJ1-1
TGTGCCAGCAGTGCAGGGGGCTGGGGGAGGAGTGAAGCTTTCTTT
CASSAGGWGRSEAFF
>.|12|.|TRBV19|TRBJ2-1
TGTGCCAGTAGTATAAGGCAGGGGTGGCAGTTCTTC
CASSIRQGWQFF
>.|15|TRBD1|TRBV18|TRBJ1-4
TGTGCCAGCTCACCCGGGACAGGGCAAAATGAAAAACTGTTTTTT
CASSPGTGQNEKLFF
>.|15|.|TRBV7-2|TRBJ1-6
TGTGCCAGCAGCTTAGCGGCGGGGAATAATTCACCCCTCCACTTT
CASSLAAGNNSPLHF
>.|14|TRBD1|TRBV7-9|TRBJ1-2
TGTGCCAGCAGCTCTTACAGGGACAGATATGGCTACACCTTC
CASSSYRDRYGYTF
>.|14|TRBD1|TRBV5-4|TRBJ2-7
TGTGCCAGCAGCTTGGACAGGGGGCTTAACGAGCAGTACTTC
CASSLDRGLNEQYF
>.|12|.|TRBV19|TRBJ1-2
TGTGCCAGTAGTATAGTTGGGAGAGGCTACACCTTC
CASSIVGRGYTF
>.|13|TRBD1|TRBV19|TRBJ2-1
TGTGCCAGTAGTCGGATCGCCTGGGACAGGCAGTTCTTC
CASSRIAWDRQFF
>.|14|.|TRBV27|TRBJ2-1
TGTGCCAGCAGTCCGAAGGACGGGGACAATGAGCAGTTCTTC
CASSPKDGDNEQFF
>.|16|TRBD1|TRBV7-9|TRBJ1-2
TGTGCCAGCAGCTTATCATGGCGGGACAGCTACTATGGCTACACCTTC
CASSLSWRDSYYGYTF
>.|15|TRBD2|TRBV28|TRBJ2-7
TGTGCCAGCAGTCCCGGGACTAGCGGGAGGGAGAGAAACTCCTTC
CASSPGTSGRERNSF
>.|15|TRBD1|TRBV9|TRBJ1-1
TGTGCCAGCAGCGTAGTCGACAGGGGAAACACTGAAGCTTTCTTT
CASSVVDRGNTEAFF
>.|17|TRBD2|TRBV5-1|TRBJ2-1
TGCGCCAGCACCCCCACCCTAGCGGGAGGCTTATTTAGGGGACAGTTCTTC
CASTPTLAGGLFRGQFF
>.|16|.|TRBV9|TRBJ1-2
TGTGCCAGCAGCGTAGAATCAGGAAGCTTTAACTATGGCTACACCTTC
CASSVESGSFNYGYTF
>few|15|TRBD1|TRBV7-9|TRBJ1-1
TGTGCCAGCAGCTTAGGGGACAGAGGCGGGACTGAAGCTTTCTTT
CASSLGDRGGTEAFF
>once|11|TRBD1|TRBV6-5|TRBJ2-7
TGTGCCAGCGGGACAGGTGACGAGCAGTACTTC
CASGTGDEQYF
>many|11|TRBD2|TRBV20-1|TRBJ2-7
TGCAGTATTAGCGGGAACTACGAGCAGTACTTC
CSISGNYEQYF
>.|18|TRBD1|TRBV7-2|TRBJ2-2
TGTGCCAGCAGCTTAAGGCGTCCGGGACAGATCAACACCGGGGAGCTGTTTTTT
CASSLRRPGQINTGELFF
>.|16|.|TRBV18|TRBJ1-1
TGTGCCAGCTCACCAGTAGGACAACTACCGAACACTGAAGCTTTCTTT
CASSPVGQLPNTEAFF
>.|16|TRBD2|TRBV20-1|TRBJ2-3
TGCAGTGCTAGTAGGACTAGCGGGAGGGCAGCAGATACGCAGTATTTT
CSASRTSGRAADTQYF
>.|17|.|TRBV4-1|TRBJ1-6
TGCGCCAGCAGCCAAGAGGAGACCCTTTTCGTTAATTCACCCCTCCACTTT
CASSQEETLFVNSPLHF
>.|15|.|TRBV28|TRBJ2-3
TGTGCCAGCAGTATCTTGACGGGAGCCTCAGATACGCAGTATTTT
CASSILTGASDTQYF
>.|15|TRBD2|TRBV6-4|TRBJ2-2
TGTGCCAGCAGTGAACTAGCGGGAGATACCGGGGAGCTGTTTTTT
CASSELAGDTGELFF
>many|16|TRBD2|TRBV7-9|TRBJ2-1
TGTGCCAGCAGCTTAACTAGCGGGTTCACCTACAATGAGCAGTTCTTC
CASSLTSGFTYNEQFF
>once|16|TRBD2|TRBV24-1|TRBJ2-2
TGTGCCACCAGTGAGTCCGGGACTAGCAACACCGGGGAGCTGTTTTTT
CATSESGTSNTGELFF
>.|14|.|TRBV19|TRBJ1-1
TGTGCCAGTACTCACAGGGACAAGAACACTGAAGCTTTCTTT
CASTHRDKNTEAFF
>.|15|TRBD1|TRBV2|TRBJ1-6
TGTGCCAGCAGGGGAACAGGGGCTCACAATTCACCCCTCCACTTT
CASRGTGAHNSPLHF
>.|15|.|TRBV6-6|TRBJ1-5
TGTGCCAGCAGTTACCCTAACAGGGGCAATCAGCCCCAGCATTTT
CASSYPNRGNQPQHF
>.|15|.|TRBV5-4|TRBJ1-1
TGTGCCAGCAGCCCGGTGGGACAACCGAACACTGAAGCTTTCTTT
CASSPVGQPNTEAFF
>.|14|.|TRBV5-1|TRBJ1-1
TGCGCCAGCAGCTTAGCGGGTATGAACACTGAAGCTTTCTTT
CASSLAGMNTEAFF
>.|10|TRBD1|TRBV20-1|TRBJ2-1
TGCAGTGCCCTGGACAGGGAGCAGTTCTTC
CSALDREQFF
>.|11|.|TRBV5-1|TRBJ2-5
TGCGCCAGCAAAAGGCGGGAGACCCAGTACTTC
CASKRRETQYF
>few|16|TRBD2|TRBV5-1|TRBJ2-3
TGCGCCAGCAGCTTGGGAGCGGGAGGGGAGACAGATACGCAGTATTTT
CASSLGAGGETDTQYF
>.|14|.|TRBV2|TRBJ1-5
TGTGCCAGCAGTGACCAGGGGCCAAATCAGCCCCAGCATTTT
CASSDQGPNQPQHF
>.|14|.|TRBV5-1|TRBJ2-7
TGCGCCAGCAGCTTCTCCCGGAGCTCCTACGAGCAGTACTTC
CASSFSRSSYEQYF
>.|16|.|TRBV25-1|TRBJ1-2
TGTGCCAGCAGTGGACCTACAGGGATCAGTAGCAATGGCTACACCTTC
CASSGPTGISSNGYTF